The sequence of this TCR beta chain was determined in a study of CD8+CD57+ T cells in acquired aplastic anemia (dated by TCRdb to the late 2010s). Study-level background: On average, sorted CD4+ and CD8+ cells yielded around 3.4 ug of extracted DNA, with a range of roughly 0.18 to 30 ug. CD8+CD57+ expansion was defined as a frequency above the mean frequency observed in healthy subjects.

Genomic DNA served as template for TCR beta VDJ combination and CDR3 sequence profiling. TCR repertoire sequencing was run on an Illumina HiSeq 2000. The source study handled its data this way. TRBV/TRBJ rearrangement plots, CDR3 size and DJ length profiles, and Simpson's diversity index were used to evaluate the repertoires. The most abundant DNA sequence in the deep sequencing data was taken as the immunodominant clone. CDR3 amino acid sequences were checked for sharing between subjects and were compared against published repertoires and the VDJdb database. The public reads were run again by TCRdb, first through fastp at Q25 and then through MiXCR, and only productive beta chains were kept. Records with the same CDR3 protein are collapsed into one entry carrying the most frequent genes and DNA. The authors' filters were not applied to this entry. Recorded for this sample are about 470,000 distinct CDR3 sequences; 25% to 40% of them occurred a single time. The ten largest clones add up to 0.7% to 1% of the sample.

Patients chosen for sequencing had shown expansion of CD8+CD57+ cells by flow cytometry. All patients had severe acquired aplastic anemia diagnosed by International Study of Aplastic Anemia and Agranulocytosis and Camitta criteria. Patients had received no therapy at the time of blood sampling. In this study, sorted CD4+ and CD8+ T cells from the blood of healthy subjects and of severe aplastic anemia patients had their TCR repertoires deep-sequenced. In the USA, patient enrollment took place under clinicaltrials.gov protocols 00001620, 01623167, 00001397, 00071045, 00081523 and 00961064. Ficoll-Paque density gradient centrifugation was used to isolate peripheral blood mononuclear cells. CD4+ and CD8+ T cells were sorted by FACS or magnetic beads before DNA extraction. The paper's findings and limits, for the study overall: Around 27 CD8+ CDR3 sequences were found to be shared between patients and controls, but these sequences appeared to be highly expressed in patients and within the immunodominant clones of the patients. Patients and healthy controls showed no significant difference in CD8+ Simpson's diversity (P=0.060).

Taken from the germline V gene, the CDR1 and CDR2 loops are SGHAT and FQNNGV. From its cysteine to its phenylalanine, the CDR3 spans 13 amino acids. The only DNA kept is the CDR3, 39 bases in frame from the first base. About this clonotype: Its recognized antigen is unknown. A much larger clone is a single base away; this may be a read error.

The chain is made from TRBV11-2 and TRBJ2-5; the D segment may tentatively be TRBD1 or TRBD2, each giving 5 matched bases. The clonotype comes from a human donor with aplastic anemia. Sequenced input: sorted CD4+, CD8+, or CD8+CD57+ T cells (not recorded which) from PBMCs. Read as DNA, the sequence is TGTGCCAACAGCCCGGGGCGCCTTGAGACCCAGTACTTC. Its translation reads: CANSPGRLETQYF.